What follows are 24 T cell receptor beta chains derived from one specimen sequenced in a study of cytomegalovirus exposure and HLA in healthy donors. This PCR relied on a set of 60 Vbeta primers and 13 Jbeta primers. Assay used: immunoSEQ multiplex PCR; TCRdb lists only in-frame clones, some missing. The sample includes roughly 100,000 clones. The sequenced sample was PBMCs. Receptors originate from a man aged 40-50 years in good health and CMV-seronegative.

This chain's CDR3 is CASSPYRGNGEQYF. The CDR3 nucleotides read TGTGCCAGCAGCCCATACAGGGGAAATGGCGAGCAGTACTTC. The chain couples TRBV7-2 to TRBJ2-7; 7 nucleotides align to TRBD1. The V gene end was trimmed by 5 bases and the J gene end by 6 bases; junction bases not matched to a gene: 10. The CDR3 is 14 residues long. Germline V gives CDR1 SGHTA, CDR2 FQGNSA.

J is TRBJ2-2 and V is TRBV2, with TRBD1 identical over 7 bases. CDR1 is SNHLY and CDR2 is FYNNEI in the germline V gene. Germline trimming cut 6 bases from V and 5 bases from J; bases unmatched to any gene: 6. This CDR3 spans 14 amino acids. The CDR3 DNA follows: TGTGCCAGCAGAGAGACAGGGCCAACCGGGGAGCTGTTTTTT. This gives the protein CASRETGPTGELFF.

The chain joins TRBV28 to TRBJ1-4, with D possibly being TRBD1 (6 bases). Germline values: CDR1 MDHEN, CDR2 SYDVKM. This CDR3 has 14 residues. V lost 6 bases and J lost 8, with 16 bases in between. CDR3 in DNA: TGTGCCAGCAGCCCCGCTTCAACAGGGGAAAAACTGTTTTTT. It yields the protein CASSPASTGEKLFF.

The chain has TRBV20-1 and TRBJ1-1; D gene unclear. Looked up from germline, CDR1 is DFQATT and CDR2 is SNEGSKA (reference sequence). V shed 3 bases and J shed 1 base, with 3 bases lying between them. There are 11 residues in the CDR3. The chain's CDR3 is CSASKNTEAFF. CDR3 nucleotides: TGCAGTGCTAGCAAGAACACTGAAGCTTTCTTT.

The rearrangement joins TRBV27 to TRBJ2-2; 7 bases are a match to TRBD2. V lost 8 bases, J lost 6 bases, and 18 bases stayed unmatched. The CDR3 has 17 amino acids. The germline V gene encodes CDR1 MNHEY and CDR2 SMNVEV (reference sequence). CDR3 amino acids: CASAKRENILFAGELFF. The DNA of the CDR3 is TGTGCCAGCGCAAAGCGGGAAAATATTTTATTCGCCGGGGAGCTGTTTTTT.

The rearrangement uses TRBV9 and TRBJ1-4, with a weak D call TRBD1 (5 bases). V was pared by 2 bases and J by 8 bases, with 13 bases between. Germline V gives CDR1 SGDLS, CDR2 YYNGEE. The CDR3 sequence is 14 residues long. The CDR3 loop is CASSVQGSSEKLFF. The CDR3 nucleotides are TGTGCCAGCAGCGTGCAGGGCTCAAGCGAAAAACTGTTTTTT.

The chain combines TRBV30 with TRBJ2-1; tentative D call: TRBD1 (6 bases). Germline V gives CDR1 GTSNPN, CDR2 SVGIG (reference sequence). V was shortened by 3 bases and J by 8 bases, with 23 bases between the two germline ends. The CDR3 runs to 16 residues. CDR3 nucleotides: TGTGCCTGGAGCGGACAAGGGACATCCCTTTGGGATGAGCAGTTCTTC. This gives the protein CAWSGQGTSLWDEQFF.

The chain couples TRBV11-2 to TRBJ2-7; the D is unclear. The germline V gene has CDR1 SGHAT and CDR2 FQNNGV. This CDR3 spans 15 amino acids. V lost 0 bases and J 3 bases, leaving 12 bases between the germline ends. The CDR3 DNA sequence: TGTGCCAGCAGCTTAGATCCCCGCTCAGTCTACGAGCAGTACTTC. Protein: CASSLDPRSVYEQYF.

The V call is TRBV5-1, the J call TRBJ2-5, with D possibly TRBD2 on 5 matching bases. This CDR3 spans 15 amino acids. Germline CDR1 reads SGHRS; CDR2 reads YFSETQ. Trimming removed 2 bases from V and 2 bases from J, with 13 bases in between. Here the CDR3 reads CASSLLGLTQETQYF. CDR3 in DNA: TGCGCCAGCAGCTTATTAGGACTCACTCAAGAGACCCAGTACTTC.

The chain has TRBV10-1 and TRBJ1-6, with a tentative D call TRBD1 (5 bases). The CDR3 covers 13 residues. Per the germline V gene, CDR1 is WNHNN and CDR2 is SYGVQD (reference sequence). Trimming cost V 0 bases and J 11 bases, with 8 bases left between them. Here the CDR3 reads CASSESGGAPLHF. The CDR3, as DNA: TGCGCCAGCAGTGAGTCGGGGGGGGCACCCCTCCACTTT.

For the CDR3, the DNA is TGTGCCAGCAGCTTAGCGAGACACGGCGCACTCACAGATACGCAGTATTTT. Amino acids: CASSLARHGALTDTQYF. The gene calls are TRBV7-9 and TRBJ2-3; D gene uncertain. The V and J ends lost 0 bases and 2 bases respectively, with 15 bases between them. The CDR3 consists of 17 residues. From germline, CDR1 is SEHNR and CDR2 FQNEAQ (reference sequence). Drawing the rest from reference TRBV7-9 and TRBJ2-3, the complete variable domain is DTGVSQNPRHKITKRGQNVTFRCDPISEHNRLYWYRQTLGQGPEFLTYFQNEAQLEKSRLLSDRFSAERPKGSFSTLEIQRTEQGDSAMYLCASSLARHGALTDTQYFGPGTRLTVL.

The chain couples TRBV11-2 to TRBJ1-1, with D possibly being TRBD1 (6 bases). The germline gives CDR1 SGHAT, CDR2 FQNNGV. The CDR3 extends over 15 amino acids. Trimming cost V 0 bases and J 4 bases, with 12 bases left between them. The CDR3 DNA reads as TGTGCCAGCAGCTTAGATACAGGGTTGGGCACTGAAGCTTTCTTT. Its protein product is CASSLDTGLGTEAFF.

V usage is TRBV9 and J usage is TRBJ1-1; TRBD1 is a possible D gene (6 bases). V shed 4 bases and J shed 0 bases, with 10 bases lying between them. The CDR3 runs 14 residues. Germline V gene data show CDR1 as SGDLS and CDR2 as YYNGEE. CDR3 residues: CASSFDRLNTEAFF. The CDR3 nucleotides are TGTGCCAGCAGCTTTGACAGGTTGAACACTGAAGCTTTCTTT.

V is TRBV4-2 and J is TRBJ1-5; 9 positions agree with TRBD1. The CDR3 contains 16 residues. The V and J ends lost 5 bases and 1 base, in that order; junction bases with no gene match: 6. CDR1 is LGHNA and CDR2 is YNFKEQ in the germline V gene. In nucleotides, the CDR3 is TGTGCCAGCAGCGTACAGGGGGCAGGAAGCAATCAGCCCCAGCATTTT. This sequence encodes CASSVQGAGSNQPQHF.

The chain recombines TRBV10-2 with TRBJ1-1; 8 nucleotides agree with TRBD1. The CDR3 is 15 amino acids. Germline trimming cut 5 bases from V and 0 bases from J; bases unmatched to any gene: 5. Germline V lookup: CDR1 WSHSY, CDR2 SAAADI. CDR3 DNA sequence: TGCGCCAGCAGTCCCGGGACAGGTATGAACACTGAAGCTTTCTTT. Amino acid sequence: CASSPGTGMNTEAFF.

The chain uses TRBV4-3 and TRBJ1-2; 7 bases line up with TRBD1. The CDR3 spans 15 residues. Germline V CDR1 and CDR2: LGHNA, YSLEER. With V trimmed by 0 bases and J by 5 bases, 6 bases remained unmatched. The CDR3 region is CASSQDRGNQYGYTF. CDR3 nucleotide sequence: TGCGCCAGCAGCCAAGACAGGGGGAACCAATATGGCTACACCTTC.

The V gene is TRBV10-3, the J gene TRBJ2-3; D possibly corresponds to TRBD2 (5 bases). The CDR3 consists of 15 residues. V was pared by 9 bases and J by 4 bases, with 20 bases between. Germline V CDR1 and CDR2: ENHRY, SYGVKD. The DNA of the CDR3 is TGTGCCATGGCCTTTGAGGGAGCTAATGCAGATACGCAGTATTTT. It translates to CAMAFEGANADTQYF.

The chain recombines TRBV19 with TRBJ2-7, with TRBD2 matching 7 bases. Germline CDR1 and CDR2: LNHDA and SQIVND (reference sequence). The V gene end was trimmed by 4 bases and the J gene end by 4 bases; junction bases not matched to a gene: 10. The CDR3 sequence is 15 residues long. CDR3 region: CASSSARGGEYEQYF. The CDR3 bases are TGTGCCAGTAGTAGTGCGCGGGGAGGGGAGTACGAGCAGTACTTC.

The V gene is TRBV19, the J gene TRBJ1-1, with 8 bases matching TRBD1. The CDR3 contains 15 residues. Trimming took 7 bases from V and 0 from J; bases not matched to a gene: 7. CDR1 is LNHDA, CDR2 SQIVND, per germline (reference sequence). The CDR3 region has the DNA TGTGCCAGTAAACAGGGGGTCCGGATGAACACTGAAGCTTTCTTT. This codes for CASKQGVRMNTEAFF.

The V and J genes are TRBV6-5 and TRBJ2-3, with 9 bases fitting TRBD1. In germline, CDR1 is MNHEY, CDR2 SVGAGI. With 1 base clipped from V and 4 bases from J, the junction kept 6 bases outside the gene matches. The CDR3 extends over 16 amino acids. This CDR3 reads CASSYFGTGRADTQYF. The CDR3 DNA reads TGTGCCAGCAGTTACTTCGGGACAGGGAGAGCAGATACGCAGTATTTT.

The chain carries TRBV7-2 and TRBJ1-1; TRBD1 might be the D (5 bases). CDR3 length equals 14 residues. With 4 bases removed from V and 3 bases from J, the gap between germline ends came to 12 bases. The germline CDR1 and CDR2 sequences are SGHTA and FQGNSA. The CDR3 loop reads CASSYQGGDTEAFF. The CDR3 DNA reads as TGTGCCAGCAGCTACCAGGGTGGGGACACTGAAGCTTTCTTT.

This chain connects TRBV27 to TRBJ1-4, with TRBD1 identical over 8 bases. Germline V gene data show CDR1 as MNHEY and CDR2 as SMNVEV (reference sequence). Trimming removed 4 bases from V and 5 bases from J; junction bases left unmatched: 3. CDR3 length equals 14 residues. CDR3 loop: CASSWQGANEKLFF. For the CDR3, the DNA is TGTGCCAGCAGTTGGCAGGGGGCGAATGAAAAACTGTTTTTT.

The rearrangement uses TRBV19 and TRBJ1-5, with D maybe TRBD1 (5 bases). Germline CDR1 LNHDA, CDR2 SQIVND (reference sequence). V was shortened by 1 base and J by 0 bases, with 16 bases between the two germline ends. The CDR3 length is 18 residues. CDR3 loop: CASSIATTAKYSNQPQHF. CDR3 DNA: TGTGCCAGTAGTATAGCAACGACAGCAAAGTATAGCAATCAGCCCCAGCATTTT.

The chain joins TRBV5-1 to TRBJ1-5; D remains ambiguous. The germline V and J ends were trimmed by 4 bases and 5 bases, with 10 bases remaining between them. The CDR3 length is 13 residues. Per the germline V gene, CDR1 is SGHRS and CDR2 is YFSETQ. The CDR3 protein is CASSVGRDQPQHF. DNA of the CDR3: TGCGCCAGCAGCGTCGGGAGAGATCAGCCCCAGCATTTT.